Below are 17 T cell receptor beta chains sequenced from a single sample in a study of patients and donors after allogeneic stem cell transplantation. TCRdb fed the RT-PCR reads into MiXCR, producing one record per CDR3 protein. The sample holds approximately 200,000 distinct CDR3 sequences, less than 45% seen once. The sequencing input was blood, either unsorted or a sorted T cell fraction (not recorded which). These TCRs come from a human donor who was either an allogeneic HSCT recipient or a stem cell or donor lymphocyte infusion donor (not recorded which). It is not recorded whose cells these are; they may come from a transplant donor.

The V call is TRBV7-2, the J call TRBJ1-3, with D possibly matching TRBD1 (5 bases). The CDR3 runs 15 residues. The V end was cut by 1 base, the J end by 4 bases, with 11 bases between. Germline CDR1 is SGHTA and CDR2 is FQGNSA. CDR3 sequence: CASSLVAGSGNTIYF. The CDR3 DNA follows: TGTGCCAGCAGCTTAGTCGCAGGGTCAGGAAACACCATATATTTT. The complete variable domain, with remaining parts taken from reference TRBV7-2 and TRBJ1-3, reads GAGVSQSPSNKVTEKGKDVELRCDPISGHTALYWYRQSLGQGLEFLIYFQGNSAPDKSGLPSDRFSAERTGGSVSTLTIQRTQQEDSAVYLCASSLVAGSGNTIYFGEGSWLTVV.

The chain is built from TRBV7-2 and TRBJ1-2; TRBD1 aligns across 9 bases. Trimming removed 5 bases from V and 0 bases from J; junction bases left unmatched: 7. Germline assignment: CDR1 SGHTA and CDR2 FQGNSA. This CDR3 contains 16 residues. CDR3 protein: CASSLRQGGANYGYTF. The DNA for the CDR3 is TGTGCCAGCAGCCTCCGACAGGGGGGAGCTAACTATGGCTACACCTTC.

The chain employs TRBV5-1 and TRBJ1-2; 9 bases line up with TRBD1. CDR1 and CDR2 from the germline V gene are SGHRS and YFSETQ. The CDR3 extends over 14 amino acids. The trim removed 4 bases at V and 6 bases at J, leaving 7 bases unmatched. CDR3 DNA sequence: TGCGCCAGCAGCCCGGGACAGGGATCGGATGGCTACACCTTC. This encodes CASSPGQGSDGYTF.

This clonotype was found a few times. The chain has TRBV3-1 and TRBJ1-5; D uncertain. V was clipped by 1 base and J by 5 bases, with 9 bases between them. This CDR3 has 14 residues. Germline V CDR1 and CDR2: LGHDT, YNNKEL (reference sequence). The DNA of the CDR3 is TGTGCCAGCAGCCAAGTGCTGGGATATCAGCCCCAGCATTTT. Protein: CASSQVLGYQPQHF.

The rearrangement uses TRBV12-3 or TRBV12-4 and TRBJ1-2, with TRBD1 identical over 9 bases. V trimming: 7 bases; J trimming: 7 bases; junction bases outside the gene matches: 4. The length of the CDR3 is 12 residues. The CDR3 DNA follows: TGTGCCAGCAATTTGGACAGGGGTGGCTACACCTTC. This translates into CASNLDRGGYTF.

This clonotype was detected a few times. The chain has TRBV7-9 and TRBJ1-2, with no clear D. Per germline, CDR1 SEHNR and CDR2 FQNEAQ (reference sequence). V was shortened by 0 bases and J by 2 bases, with 7 bases between the two germline ends. The CDR3 totals 14 residues. CDR3 protein: CASSLAMVNYGYTF. CDR3 bases: TGTGCCAGCAGCTTAGCGATGGTAAACTATGGCTACACCTTC.

This clonotype was observed a handful of times. This rearrangement joins TRBV29-1 to TRBJ2-1; 8 bases are shared with TRBD2. V lost 6 bases and J lost 1; bases outside the gene matches: 14. The CDR3 contains 17 residues. Germline loops: CDR1 SQVTM, CDR2 ANQGSEA. CDR3 in DNA: TGCAGCGTCGGTGGGCTAGCGGGCGTTAAATCCTACAATGAGCAGTTCTTC. Protein sequence: CSVGGLAGVKSYNEQFF.

The chain is built from TRBV6-5 and TRBJ1-3; D is uncertain. V was pared by 6 bases and J by 0 bases, with 9 bases between. The germline CDR1 and CDR2 sequences are MNHEY and SVGAGI. This CDR3 comprises 14 residues. CDR3 residues: CASRDVISGNTIYF. The CDR3 DNA follows: TGTGCCAGCAGGGATGTAATCTCTGGAAACACCATATATTTT.

This clonotype was picked up a small number of times. The CDR3 DNA reads TGCAGCGTTGCGGTGGACACAAGGCTGTTTTTT. Encoded protein: CSVAVDTRLFF. The chain has TRBV29-1 and TRBJ1-4; D might be TRBD1 (5 bases). Trimming shortened V by 4 bases and J by 14 bases, and 14 bases separated the two germline ends. The CDR3 is made up of 11 amino acids. Germline V CDR1 and CDR2: SQVTM, ANQGSEA.

V is TRBV4-3 and J is TRBJ2-3, with TRBD2 matching over 10 bases. With 3 bases clipped from V and 3 bases from J, the junction kept 6 bases outside the gene matches. CDR3 length equals 16 residues. CDR1 LGHNA and CDR2 YSLEER come from the germline V gene. The CDR3 reads CASSQSSGSRTDTQYF. CDR3 nucleotide sequence: TGCGCCAGCAGCCAGTCTAGCGGGAGTAGGACAGATACGCAGTATTTT.

The J gene is TRBJ1-2, the V gene TRBV30, with 9 bases identical to TRBD1. The germline CDR1 and CDR2 sequences are GTSNPN and SVGIG (reference sequence). The CDR3 runs 15 residues. Trimming at V came to 4 bases and at J to 7 bases, leaving 13 bases not matched to a gene. The CDR3 here is CAWMGLATGGAGYTF. CDR3 coding DNA: TGTGCCTGGATGGGTCTGGCTACAGGGGGCGCTGGCTACACCTTC.

This clonotype was counted between two and nine times. The rearrangement joins TRBV12-3 or TRBV12-4 to TRBJ2-1; 12 positions agree with TRBD2. This CDR3 has 17 residues. V was pared by 3 bases and J by 2 bases, with 5 bases of the junction left unmatched. The DNA of the CDR3 is TGTGCCAGCAGTTTTTCGGGACTAGCGGGTACCTACAATGAGCAGTTCTTC. This gives the protein CASSFSGLAGTYNEQFF.

This chain uses TRBV7-8 with TRBJ1-1; 7 bases agree with TRBD1. This CDR3 comprises 16 residues. J gave up 6 bases and V 2 bases, and 12 bases lay outside the gene matches. Germline V gene data show CDR1 as SGHVS and CDR2 as FQNEAQ. The CDR3 DNA follows: TGTGCCAGCAGCTTAAATGAAGGGGGCGATGGCGCTGAAGCTTTCTTT. It codes for CASSLNEGGDGAEAFF.

The rearrangement joins TRBV12-3 or TRBV12-4 to TRBJ1-2, with D perhaps matching TRBD1 (5 bases). V was cut by 0 bases and J by 4 bases, with 18 bases left in between. CDR3 length: 17 residues. The CDR3, as DNA: TGTGCCAGCAGTTTAGCCCCCCCCGCAGGGTTAAGCTATGGCTACACCTTC. Residues: CASSLAPPAGLSYGYTF.

This chain uses TRBV5-6 with TRBJ1-2; 9 bases agree with TRBD1. The germline V gene has CDR1 SGHDT and CDR2 YYEEEE. This CDR3 spans 17 amino acids. The V gene end was trimmed by 3 bases and the J gene end by 3 bases; junction bases not matched to a gene: 12. CDR3 DNA sequence: TGTGCCAGCAGCTCATTTCGGGACAGGGAAGGCGACTATGGCTACACCTTC. This sequence encodes CASSSFRDREGDYGYTF.

The chain is built from TRBV7-9 and TRBJ1-2; TRBD1 might be the D (5 bases). Germline V CDR1 and CDR2: SEHNR, FQNEAQ (reference sequence). V shed 0 bases and J shed 13 bases, with 12 bases lying between them. This CDR3 spans 12 amino acids. The CDR3 protein is CASSLAVGLLTF. The CDR3 bases are TGTGCCAGCAGCTTAGCTGTGGGACTACTCACCTTC.

The chain uses TRBV28 and TRBJ2-7; 8 bases align to TRBD2. Germline CDR1 and CDR2: MDHEN and SYDVKM. The V gene end was trimmed by 8 bases and the J gene end by 4 bases; junction bases not matched to a gene: 10. This CDR3 spans 14 amino acids. The CDR3 DNA sequence: TGTGCCAGCGGAAGAGCGGGAGTTACTTACGAGCAGTACTTC. Translation gives CASGRAGVTYEQYF. The full variable domain, in which reference TRBV28 and TRBJ2-7 provide the parts outside the CDR3, is DVKVTQSSRYLVKRTGEKVFLECVQDMDHENMFWYRQDPGLGLRLIYFSYDVKMKEKGDIPEGYSVSREKKERFSLILESASTNQTSMYLCASGRAGVTYEQYFGPGTRLTVT.